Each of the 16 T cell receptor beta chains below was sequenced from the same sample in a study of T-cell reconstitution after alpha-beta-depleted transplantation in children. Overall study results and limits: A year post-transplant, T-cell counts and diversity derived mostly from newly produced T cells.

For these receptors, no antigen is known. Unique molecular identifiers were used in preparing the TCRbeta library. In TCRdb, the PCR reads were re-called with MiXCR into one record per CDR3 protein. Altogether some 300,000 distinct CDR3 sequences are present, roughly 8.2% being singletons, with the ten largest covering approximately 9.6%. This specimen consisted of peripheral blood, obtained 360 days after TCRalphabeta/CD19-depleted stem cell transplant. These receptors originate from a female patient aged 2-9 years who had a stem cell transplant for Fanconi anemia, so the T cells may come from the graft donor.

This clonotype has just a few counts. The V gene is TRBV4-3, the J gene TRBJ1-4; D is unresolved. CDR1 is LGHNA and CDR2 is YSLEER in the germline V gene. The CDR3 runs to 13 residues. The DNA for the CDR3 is TGCGCGTGCTCAAGCGCAACTAATGAAAAACTGTTTTTT. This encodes CACSSATNEKLFF.

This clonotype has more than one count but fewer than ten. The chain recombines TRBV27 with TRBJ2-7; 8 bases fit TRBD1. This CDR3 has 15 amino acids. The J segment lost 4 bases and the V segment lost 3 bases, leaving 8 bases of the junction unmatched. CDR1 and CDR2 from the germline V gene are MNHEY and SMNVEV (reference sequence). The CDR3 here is CASSFPGGHSYEQYF. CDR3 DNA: TGTGCCAGCAGTTTTCCAGGGGGCCACTCTTACGAGCAGTACTTC.

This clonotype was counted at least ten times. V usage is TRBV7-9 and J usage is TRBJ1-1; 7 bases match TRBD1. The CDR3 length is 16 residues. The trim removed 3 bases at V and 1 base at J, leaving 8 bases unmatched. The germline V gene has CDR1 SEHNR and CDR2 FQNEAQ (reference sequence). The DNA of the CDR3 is TGTGCCAGCAGCTTCAACAGGGGATCATCGAACACTGAAGCTTTCTTT. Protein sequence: CASSFNRGSSNTEAFF.

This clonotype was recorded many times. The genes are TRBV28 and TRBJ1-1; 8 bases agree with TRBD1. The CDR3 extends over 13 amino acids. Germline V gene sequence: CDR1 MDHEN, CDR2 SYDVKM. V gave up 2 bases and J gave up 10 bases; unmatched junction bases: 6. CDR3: CASSLDRGLGAFF. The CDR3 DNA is TGTGCCAGCAGTTTAGACAGGGGACTTGGAGCTTTCTTT.

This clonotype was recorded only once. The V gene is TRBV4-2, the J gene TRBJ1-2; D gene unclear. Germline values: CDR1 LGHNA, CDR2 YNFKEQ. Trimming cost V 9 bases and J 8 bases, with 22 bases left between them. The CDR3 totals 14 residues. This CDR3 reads CARGPGLPGGGYTF. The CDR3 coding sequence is TGTGCCAGGGGCCCCGGGCTCCCCGGTGGGGGCTACACCTTC.

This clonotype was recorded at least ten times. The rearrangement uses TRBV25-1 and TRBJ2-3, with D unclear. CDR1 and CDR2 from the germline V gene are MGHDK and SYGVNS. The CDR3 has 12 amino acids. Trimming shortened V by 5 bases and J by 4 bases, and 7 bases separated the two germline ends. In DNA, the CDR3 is TGTGCCAGCAGTCTGTGGGCAGATACGCAGTATTTT. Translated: CASSLWADTQYF.

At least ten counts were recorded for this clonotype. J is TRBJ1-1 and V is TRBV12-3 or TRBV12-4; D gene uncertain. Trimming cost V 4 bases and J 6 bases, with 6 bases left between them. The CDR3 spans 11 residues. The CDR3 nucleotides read TGTGCCAGCAGTTCCCCCTCTGAAGCTTTCTTT. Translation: CASSSPSEAFF.

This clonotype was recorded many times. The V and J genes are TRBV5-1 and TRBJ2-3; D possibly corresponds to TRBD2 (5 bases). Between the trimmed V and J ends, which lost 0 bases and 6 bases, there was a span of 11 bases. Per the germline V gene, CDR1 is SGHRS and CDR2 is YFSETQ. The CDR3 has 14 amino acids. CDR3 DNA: TGCGCCAGCAGCTTGGAAGGGTCGGGGGATACGCAGTATTTT. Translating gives CASSLEGSGDTQYF.

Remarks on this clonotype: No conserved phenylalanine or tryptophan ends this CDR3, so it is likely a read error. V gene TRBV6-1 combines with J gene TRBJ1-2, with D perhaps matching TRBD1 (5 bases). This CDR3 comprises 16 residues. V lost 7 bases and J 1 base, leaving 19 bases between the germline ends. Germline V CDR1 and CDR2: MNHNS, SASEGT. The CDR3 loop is CASTPFGDGVNYGYTL. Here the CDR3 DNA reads TGTGCCAGCACCCCGTTTGGGGACGGAGTTAACTATGGCTACACCTTG.

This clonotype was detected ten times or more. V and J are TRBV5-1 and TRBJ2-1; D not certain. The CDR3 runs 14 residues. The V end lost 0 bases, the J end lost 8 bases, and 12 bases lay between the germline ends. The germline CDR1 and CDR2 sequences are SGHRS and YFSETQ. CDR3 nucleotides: TGCGCCAGCAGCTTGGTGGATCCGAACGATGAGCAGTTCTTC. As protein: CASSLVDPNDEQFF.

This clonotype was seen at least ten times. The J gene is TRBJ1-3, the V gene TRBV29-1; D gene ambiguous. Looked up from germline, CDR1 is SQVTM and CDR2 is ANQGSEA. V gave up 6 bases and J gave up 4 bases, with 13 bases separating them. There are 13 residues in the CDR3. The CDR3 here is CSVSWVSGNTIYF. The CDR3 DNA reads TGCAGCGTCTCATGGGTCTCCGGAAACACCATATATTTT.

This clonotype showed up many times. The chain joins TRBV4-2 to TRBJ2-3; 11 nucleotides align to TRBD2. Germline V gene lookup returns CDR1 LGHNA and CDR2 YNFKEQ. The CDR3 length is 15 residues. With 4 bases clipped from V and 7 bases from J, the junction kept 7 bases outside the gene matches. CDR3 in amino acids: CASSPGTSGFYTQYF. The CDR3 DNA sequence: TGTGCCAGCAGCCCGGGGACTAGCGGCTTTTATACGCAGTATTTT.

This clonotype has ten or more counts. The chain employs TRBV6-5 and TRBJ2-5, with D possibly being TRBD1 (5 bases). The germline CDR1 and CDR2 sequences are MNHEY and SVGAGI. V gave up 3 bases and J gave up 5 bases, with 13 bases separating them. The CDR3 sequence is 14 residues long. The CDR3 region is CASSYAGKGETQYF. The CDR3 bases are TGTGCCAGCAGTTATGCAGGAAAGGGGGAGACCCAGTACTTC.

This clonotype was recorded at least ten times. The CDR3 loop is CASSSREPGQGVDTQYF. CDR3 DNA sequence: TGTGCCAGCAGCTCCCGAGAACCCGGACAGGGTGTAGATACGCAGTATTTT. The rearrangement uses TRBV7-2 and TRBJ2-3; 8 bases fit TRBD1. CDR1 SGHTA and CDR2 FQGNSA come from the germline V gene. The CDR3 loop spans 17 amino acids. The junction had 14 bases not matched to a gene; V was cut back by 4 bases and J by 5 bases.

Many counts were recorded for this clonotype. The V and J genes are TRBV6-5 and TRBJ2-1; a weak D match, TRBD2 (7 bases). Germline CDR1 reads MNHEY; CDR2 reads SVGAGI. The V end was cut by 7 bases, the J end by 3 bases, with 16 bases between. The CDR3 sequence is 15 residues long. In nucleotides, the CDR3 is TGTGCCAGCACAAGGGGGGGGCCCAACTACAATGAGCAGTTCTTC. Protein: CASTRGGPNYNEQFF.

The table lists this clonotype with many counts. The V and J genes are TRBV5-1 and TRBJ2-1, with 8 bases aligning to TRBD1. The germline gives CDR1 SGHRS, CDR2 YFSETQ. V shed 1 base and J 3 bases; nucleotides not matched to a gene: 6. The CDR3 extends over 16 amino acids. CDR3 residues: CASSLSGGSFYNEQFF. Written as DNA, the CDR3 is TGCGCCAGCAGCTTGTCAGGGGGCAGTTTCTACAATGAGCAGTTCTTC.